The 15 T cell receptor beta chains below come from one sample, sequenced in a study of blood T cells in healthy people across ages. With a J-beta primer mix and a sample-barcoded 5' primer, a second PCR ran about 7 to 12 cycles. TCRdb reprocessed the 5' RACE reads via MiXCR and lists one record per CDR3 protein. Among roughly 1,100,000 distinct CDR3 sequences, approximately 26% were seen once, and the ten largest hold approximately 0.79%. This sample also appeared in a second study, on T cells of mothers and their children.

The sequencing input was blood. The receptors come from a girl aged 2 to 9 in good health.

The genes are TRBV27 and TRBJ1-5, with 9 bases fitting TRBD1. V lost 5 bases, J lost 5 bases, and 7 bases stayed unmatched. The germline V gene encodes CDR1 MNHEY and CDR2 SMNVEV (reference sequence). The CDR3 has 15 amino acids. The CDR3 DNA reads as TGTGCCAGCAGTCTGACAGGGGGAGGCGATCAGCCCCAGCATTTT. Translating gives CASSLTGGGDQPQHF.

This clonotype has more than one count but fewer than ten. A read error may produce the germline difference seen at one junction end. The chain has TRBV5-1 and TRBJ2-5; D remains unclear. CDR1 SGHRS and CDR2 YFSETQ come from the germline V gene. The CDR3 loop spans 14 amino acids. CDR3 nucleotides: TGCGCCAGCAGCTTGGCTGGGAACCAAGATACCCAGTACTTC. Protein product: CASSLAGNQDTQYF.

This rearrangement joins TRBV7-9 to TRBJ2-4; D is ambiguous. The CDR3 totals 13 residues. Trimming cost V 5 bases and J 5 bases, with 10 bases left between them. Germline CDR1 and CDR2: SEHNR and FQNEAQ (reference sequence). The CDR3 DNA is TGTGCCAGCAGCCGACCCTCAGAAAACATTCAGTACTTC. Translating it yields CASSRPSENIQYF.

The gene calls are TRBV21-1 and TRBJ2-3; the DNA was not used to check the table's D call, TRBD2. TRBV21-1 is described as a pseudogene. The CDR3 has 15 residues. CDR3 sequence (DNA): TGTGCCAGCAATTCGACTAGCGGTAGCACAGATACGCAGTATTTT. It is translated as CASNSTSGSTDTQYF.

The chain carries TRBV12-3 or TRBV12-4 and TRBJ2-7, with 13 bases matching TRBD2. The CDR3 is made up of 14 amino acids. With 5 bases clipped from V and 5 bases from J, the junction kept 3 bases outside the gene matches. CDR3 sequence: CASSTTSGRDEQYF. The CDR3 coding sequence is TGTGCCAGCAGTACTACTAGCGGGAGGGACGAGCAGTACTTC.

The V and J genes are TRBV6-1 and TRBJ2-1, with TRBD2 matching over 9 bases. The V segment lost 4 bases and the J segment 2 bases; nucleotides outside the gene matches: 3. The CDR3 is 15 amino acids. Germline loops: CDR1 MNHNS, CDR2 SASEGT. The CDR3 nucleotides read TGTGCCAGCAGTGCCCTAGCGGGGACCTACAATGAGCAGTTCTTC. Translating gives CASSALAGTYNEQFF.

CDR3 loop: CSARGDLSYNEQFF. Here the CDR3 DNA reads TGCAGTGCTAGGGGGGACCTCTCCTACAATGAGCAGTTCTTC. The chain combines TRBV20-1 with TRBJ2-1; perhaps D is TRBD1 or TRBD2 (5 bases each). Germline CDR1 is DFQATT and CDR2 is SNEGSKA (reference sequence). The CDR3 has 14 amino acids. V was pared by 3 bases and J by 0 bases, with 9 bases between.

The genes are TRBV29-1 and TRBJ2-2, with TRBD2 as a possible D gene (6 bases). CDR1 is SQVTM and CDR2 is ANQGSEA in the germline V gene. The CDR3 runs 15 residues. The germline V and J ends were trimmed by 8 bases and 1 base, with 17 bases remaining between them. The CDR3 loop reads CSLRRGDLNTGELFF. The CDR3 bases are TGCAGCCTACGCCGCGGGGACCTGAACACCGGGGAGCTGTTTTTT.

The rearrangement links TRBV6-5 to TRBJ2-7; D possibly corresponds to TRBD2 (5 bases). The germline V and J ends were trimmed by 2 bases and 4 bases, with 9 bases remaining between them. This CDR3 has 13 residues. The germline V gene has CDR1 MNHEY and CDR2 SVGAGI. The CDR3 protein is CASSYAADYEQYF. The CDR3 coding sequence is TGTGCCAGCAGTTACGCAGCGGATTACGAGCAGTACTTC.

This clonotype was counted a few times. The chain employs TRBV29-1 and TRBJ2-1, with no clear D. There are 11 residues in the CDR3. V was pared by 1 base and J by 8 bases, with 6 bases between. Germline V gene data show CDR1 as SQVTM and CDR2 as ANQGSEA. The CDR3: CSVEVWYEQFF. CDR3 nucleotide sequence: TGCAGCGTTGAAGTCTGGTATGAGCAGTTCTTC.

This clonotype was picked up a small number of times. The chain combines TRBV4-2 with TRBJ1-4; 7 nucleotides line up with TRBD1. The junction had 9 bases not matched to a gene; V was cut back by 4 bases and J by 4 bases. Germline loops: CDR1 LGHNA, CDR2 YNFKEQ. This CDR3 contains 16 residues. CDR3 amino acids: CASSPMRGQINEKLFF. As DNA, the CDR3 is TGTGCCAGCAGCCCTATGAGGGGGCAGATTAATGAAAAACTGTTTTTT.

The chain couples TRBV12-3 or TRBV12-4 to TRBJ1-5, with D hard to call. Trimming left V 5 bases short and J 5 bases short, with 16 bases between. This CDR3 is built from 15 residues. The CDR3 here is CASSEASLGYQPQHF. CDR3 nucleotide sequence: TGTGCCAGCAGTGAGGCATCCCTGGGGTATCAGCCCCAGCATTTT.

This clonotype was picked up a small number of times. J is TRBJ2-5 and V is TRBV20-1, with 8 bases fitting TRBD2. The DNA end lines up better with TRBJ2-1; the J call may be wrong. Looked up from germline, CDR1 is DFQATT and CDR2 is SNEGSKA (reference sequence). The CDR3 has 14 residues. The DNA of the CDR3 is TGCAGTGCTAAGGGACTAGTTCAGCACAATGAGCAGTTCTTC. Protein sequence: CSAKGLVQHNEQFF.

V is TRBV7-2 and J is TRBJ2-7, with 8 bases that match TRBD2. Trimming cost V 5 bases and J 5 bases; bases outside gene matches: 11. The CDR3 consists of 15 residues. CDR1 and CDR2 from the germline V gene are SGHTA and FQGNSA. The DNA for the CDR3 is TGTGCCAGCAGCCCTAATGGCGGGGGGACCCACGAGCAGTACTTC. Amino acids: CASSPNGGGTHEQYF.

The chain combines TRBV7-2 with TRBJ2-5, with 7 nucleotides matching TRBD1. This CDR3 has 16 residues. Looked up from germline, CDR1 is SGHTA and CDR2 is FQGNSA. The junction had 10 bases not matched to a gene; V was cut back by 6 bases and J by 0 bases. CDR3 DNA: TGTGCCAGCAGTCCTACAGGGGTGTTGTACCAAGAGACCCAGTACTTC. As protein: CASSPTGVLYQETQYF.